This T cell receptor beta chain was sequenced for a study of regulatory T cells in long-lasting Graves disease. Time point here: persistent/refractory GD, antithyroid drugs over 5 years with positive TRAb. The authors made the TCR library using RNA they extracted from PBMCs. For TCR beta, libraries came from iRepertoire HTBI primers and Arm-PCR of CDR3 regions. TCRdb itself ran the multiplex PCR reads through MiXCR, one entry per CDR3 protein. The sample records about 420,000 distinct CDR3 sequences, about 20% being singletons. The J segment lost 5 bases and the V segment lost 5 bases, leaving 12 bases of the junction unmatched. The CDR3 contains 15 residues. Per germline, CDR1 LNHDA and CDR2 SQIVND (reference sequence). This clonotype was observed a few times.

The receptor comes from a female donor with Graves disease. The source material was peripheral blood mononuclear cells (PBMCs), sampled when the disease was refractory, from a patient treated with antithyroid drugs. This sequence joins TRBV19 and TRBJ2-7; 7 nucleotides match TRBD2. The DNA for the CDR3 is TGTGCCAGTAGTTCCCGGCTAGCGGCTTGGGACGAGCAGTACTTC. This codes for CASSSRLAAWDEQYF.